This T cell receptor beta chain comes out of a study of blood T cells in healthy people across ages. Study results and caveats: Naive T cell percentage showed a strong correlation with TCR beta diversity.

The second PCR ran about 6 to 11 cycles with a sample-barcoded 5' primer and J-beta primers. Through a template-switch adaptor with 12 random nucleotides, each cDNA molecule received a tag. TCRdb reprocessed the 5' RACE reads via MiXCR and lists one record per CDR3 protein. The sample holds some 1.6 million distinct CDR3 sequences, about 32% seen once. Turning to this clonotype: Its antigen is unknown.

Germline loops: CDR1 MNHEY, CDR2 SMNVEV (reference sequence). The germline V and J ends were trimmed by 1 base and 1 base, with 14 bases remaining between them. The CDR3 is 17 residues long. Sequenced: blood. The TCR originated in a woman aged 25 to 39 in good health. The rearrangement links TRBV27 to TRBJ2-1, with TRBD2 as a possible D gene (6 bases). Written as DNA, the CDR3 is TGTGCCAGCAGTTTATTCGCCGGGAGAGAATCCTACAATGAGCAGTTCTTC. Its translation is CASSLFAGRESYNEQFF.